This entry is about one T cell receptor beta chain. These data come from a study of T-cell reconstitution after alpha-beta-depleted transplantation in children. Preparing the TCRbeta library involved the use of unique molecular identifiers. TCRdb re-derived calls from the PCR reads in MiXCR, one entry per CDR3 protein. The data show more than 550,000 distinct CDR3 sequences, with roughly a tenth seen just once and roughly 3.9% held by the top ten. Germline assignment: CDR1 SGHTA and CDR2 FQGNSA. The trim removed 5 bases at V and 2 bases at J, leaving 12 bases unmatched. CDR3 length: 16 amino acids. Sequenced material: PBMCs from the stem cell graft donor, taken from the stem cell graft. V usage is TRBV7-2 and J usage is TRBJ2-7, with 7 bases lining up with TRBD2. This receptor was obtained from a human donor who donated a stem cell graft to a child with acute myeloid leukemia. The DNA for the CDR3 is TGTGCCAGCAGCCCCTGGGAGGGGCGACAACCCTACGAGCAGTACTTC. It codes for CASSPWEGRQPYEQYF.